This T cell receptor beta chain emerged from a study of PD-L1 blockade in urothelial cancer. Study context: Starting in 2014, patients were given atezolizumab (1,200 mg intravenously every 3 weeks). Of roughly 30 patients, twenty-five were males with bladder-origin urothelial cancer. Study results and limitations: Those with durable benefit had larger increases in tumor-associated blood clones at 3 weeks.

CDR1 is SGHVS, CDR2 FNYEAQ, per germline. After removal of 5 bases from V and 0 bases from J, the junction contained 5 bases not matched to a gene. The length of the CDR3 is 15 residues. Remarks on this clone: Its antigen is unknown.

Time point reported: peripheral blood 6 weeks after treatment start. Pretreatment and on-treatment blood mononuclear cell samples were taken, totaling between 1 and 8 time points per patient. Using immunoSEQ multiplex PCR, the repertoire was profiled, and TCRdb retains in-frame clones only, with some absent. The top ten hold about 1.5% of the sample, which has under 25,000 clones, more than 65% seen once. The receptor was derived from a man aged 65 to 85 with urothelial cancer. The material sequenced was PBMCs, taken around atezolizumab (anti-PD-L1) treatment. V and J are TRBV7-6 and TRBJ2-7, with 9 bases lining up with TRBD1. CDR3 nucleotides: TGTGCCAGCAGCAGACAGGGGGGGACCTCCTACGAGCAGTACTTC. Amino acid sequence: CASSRQGGTSYEQYF.